This is a list of T cell receptor beta chains from one sample in a study of naive and memory T cell subsets. Each CDR3 protein gets one entry after TCRdb re-called the UMI-ligation and nested PCR reads with MiXCR. The top ten hold over 15% of the sample, which has 29,000 or so distinct CDR3 sequences, over 8.5% seen once. Source material: effector memory CD4+ T cells from blood. The receptors originated from a human donor in good health. Both conserved end residues are part of each CDR3. A D gene is named only where the DNA matches it firmly. The size field is filled for only some rows; it gives once, few, many or a size class.

d_call,v_call,clone_size,j_call,cdr3_nt,cdr3_aa
-,TRBV24-1,few,TRBJ2-2,TGTGCCACCAGTGATTGGCGCACGAACACCGGGGAGCTGTTTTTT,CATSDWRTNTGELFF
-,TRBV18,many,TRBJ1-6,TGTGCCAGCTCACCGCTCGGACATTCACCCCTCCACTTT,CASSPLGHSPLHF
-,TRBV14,medium-sized,TRBJ2-3,TGTGCCAGCAGCCAAGGAGGAAGGGCTAGCACAGATACGCAGTATTTT,CASSQGGRASTDTQYF
-,TRBV11-3,few,TRBJ2-3,TGTGCCAGCAGCTTCGGCGGGACTTCTCACACAGATACGCAGTATTTT,CASSFGGTSHTDTQYF
-,TRBV7-2,many,TRBJ2-7,TGTGCCAGCAGCGTAAATCAGGGTTCTTCCTACGAGCAGTACTTC,CASSVNQGSSYEQYF
-,TRBV5-4,-,TRBJ1-2,TGTGCCAGCAGCTGGCGGACGGCGGCACGGACTTCTAACTATGGCTACACCTTC,CASSWRTAARTSNYGYTF
-,TRBV6-5,many,TRBJ2-3,TGTGCCAGCAGCGATAGGGACCTCACAGATACGCAGTATTTT,CASSDRDLTDTQYF
TRBD2,TRBV20-1,few,TRBJ2-5,TGCATGGGGACTAGCGGCAGGGAGACCCAGTACTTC,CMGTSGRETQYF
-,TRBV20-1,few,TRBJ2-3,TGCAGCTTGTCGGGATCAACAGATACGCAGTATTTT,CSLSGSTDTQYF
-,TRBV19,-,TRBJ1-2,TGTGCCAGTAGTATAGTCGGGCGCTACACCTTC,CASSIVGRYTF
-,TRBV12-3/TRBV12-4,-,TRBJ2-2,TGTGCCAGCAGTTTGAGGGCCGAGACCGGGGAGCTGTTTTTT,CASSLRAETGELFF
TRBD2,TRBV5-6,many,TRBJ2-5,TGTGCCAGCAGCTCCAGGACTAGCGGGGCAGTCCAGTACTTC,CASSSRTSGAVQYF
-,TRBV5-1,many,TRBJ1-1,TGCGCCAGCAGCTTGGGCCATTACCCTGAAGCTTTCTTT,CASSLGHYPEAFF
-,TRBV19,few,TRBJ1-1,TGTGCCAGTAGAGGAGAGAGGAACACTGAAGCTTTCTTT,CASRGERNTEAFF
TRBD1,TRBV19,-,TRBJ2-1,TGTGCCAGTAGTACGACAGGGGGTCGTGTCAATGAGCAGTTCTTC,CASSTTGGRVNEQFF